This T cell receptor beta chain was recovered during a study of blood T cell repertoires in COVID-19. The CDR3 sequence is 16 residues long. From germline, CDR1 is LGHDT and CDR2 YNNKEL (reference sequence). The V gene lost 0 bases and the J gene lost 7 bases, with 16 bases spanning the gap. Profiled with immunoSEQ multiplex PCR; TCRdb holds only in-frame clones, not every one. Among around 150,000 clones listed, more than 60% were seen once. Sequenced: peripheral blood. The clonotype comes from a man in his fifties with acute or convalescent COVID-19. J is TRBJ1-5 and V is TRBV3-1 (or the pseudogene TRBV3-2); D is ambiguous. For the CDR3, the DNA is TGTGCCAGCAGCCAAGAACGCCTCAAGGCCAGGCAGCCCCAGCATTTT. Protein product: CASSQERLKARQPQHF.